Below, 8 T cell receptor beta chains from the same sample are listed, as sequenced in a study of memory CD4+ T cells and cytomegalovirus serostatus. Clones were read by immunoSEQ multiplex PCR, and TCRdb kept only the in-frame ones, dropping some. The sample comprises about 60,000 clones, 75% to 80% of which are singletons, and 0.88% rests with the top ten. The sort gate was single viable CD3+CD4+CD8-CD45RO+ cells for memory CD4+ T cells. The specimen sequenced was memory CD4+ T cells from blood. These TCRs come from an adult in good health and CMV-seronegative.

The table lists this clone with a count of one. This chain connects TRBV30 to TRBJ2-7; perhaps D is TRBD1 or TRBD2 (5 bases each). Trimming removed 3 bases at V and 5 bases at J, with 14 bases between. This CDR3 has 13 residues. Germline values: CDR1 GTSNPN, CDR2 SVGIG (reference sequence). As DNA, the CDR3 is TGTGCCTGGAGGTTGGGTGGGGGAAACGAGCAGTACTTC. This translates into CAWRLGGGNEQYF.

The chain is built from TRBV7-9 and TRBJ1-4, with 7 bases that match TRBD1. Germline CDR1 is SEHNR and CDR2 is FQNEAQ (reference sequence). J gave up 10 bases and V 5 bases, and 13 bases lay outside the gene matches. CDR3 size: 15 residues. CDR3 sequence: CASSNPGTVSGKLFF. The CDR3 coding sequence is TGTGCCAGCAGCAACCCCGGGACAGTGAGTGGAAAACTGTTTTTT.

J is TRBJ1-4 and V is TRBV27; TRBD1 might be the D (5 bases). The length of the CDR3 is 14 residues. V dropped 8 bases and J dropped 10 bases, with 20 bases sitting between them. Germline V gene sequence: CDR1 MNHEY, CDR2 SMNVEV (reference sequence). CDR3 nucleotides: TGTGCCAGCGCCAGAAGGGACCTGCCGGGAAAACTGTTTTTT. Amino acid sequence: CASARRDLPGKLFF.

The gene calls are TRBV10-3 and TRBJ1-1, with D maybe TRBD1 (5 bases). CDR3 length: 13 amino acids. V lost 6 bases and J lost 1, with 9 bases in between. CDR1 is ENHRY, CDR2 SYGVKD, per germline. The CDR3 nucleotides read TGTGCCATCAGATGGGGGGAGAACACTGAAGCTTTCTTT. It codes for CAIRWGENTEAFF.

The chain joins TRBV2 to TRBJ2-5; no definite D call. CDR1 and CDR2 from the germline V gene are SNHLY and FYNNEI. V was cut by 4 bases and J by 3 bases, with 6 bases left in between. This CDR3 contains 12 residues. The CDR3 region is CASSVRKETQYF. As DNA, the CDR3 is TGTGCCAGCAGTGTTCGAAAAGAGACCCAGTACTTC.

The gene calls are TRBV4-3 and TRBJ1-2, with a tentative D call TRBD1 (5 bases). Germline-derived CDR1 and CDR2 are LGHNA and YSLEER. The CDR3 runs to 15 residues. The V gene lost 1 base and the J gene lost 6 bases, with 15 bases spanning the gap. The CDR3 loop is CASSQALRGTDGYTF. CDR3 in DNA: TGCGCCAGCAGCCAAGCGCTTCGGGGGACCGATGGCTACACCTTC.

This clone was observed once. The J gene is TRBJ2-2, the V gene TRBV7-3; either TRBD1 or TRBD2 may supply D (5 bases each). CDR1 is SGHTA and CDR2 is FQGTGA in the germline V gene. Between the trimmed V and J ends, which lost 3 bases and 3 bases, there was a span of 11 bases. The CDR3 sequence is 15 residues long. The CDR3 region has the DNA TGTGCCAGCAGCTTCCCCGAGGGGCACACCGGGGAGCTGTTTTTT. The encoded protein is CASSFPEGHTGELFF.

This clone was counted between two and nine times. The CDR3 region has the DNA TGTGCCAGCAGCGTAGATGGAGGACAGACCTTTCGTGGCTACACCTTC. This codes for CASSVDGGQTFRGYTF. The chain couples TRBV5-4 to TRBJ1-2; a possible D gene is TRBD1 (6 bases). V shed 4 bases and J shed 7 bases, with 23 bases lying between them. This CDR3 comprises 16 residues. Germline-derived CDR1 and CDR2 are SGHNT and YYREEE (reference sequence).